The sequence of this T cell receptor beta chain was determined in a study of blood T cell repertoires in COVID-19. Study in general: Specimens from acute and convalescent COVID-19 originated in the United States, Italy and Spain.

With 4 bases clipped from V and 5 bases from J, the junction kept 3 bases outside the gene matches. CDR1 is SGDLS, CDR2 YYNGEE, per germline. The CDR3 runs to 15 residues. Sequencing was performed with immunoSEQ multiplex PCR; in TCRdb, only in-frame clones are kept and a portion is missing. Of approximately 200,000 clones in the sample, roughly nine tenths were seen once. The V and J genes are TRBV9 and TRBJ2-1; TRBD2 agrees at 13 bases. Specimen: peripheral blood. This receptor was taken from a man aged 25 to 40 with acute or convalescent COVID-19. CDR3 protein: CASSLGTSGDNEQFF. The CDR3 coding sequence is TGTGCCAGCAGCCTCGGGACTAGCGGGGACAATGAGCAGTTCTTC.